Presented here are 6 T cell receptor beta chains from one specimen sequenced in a study of T cells in tuberculosis. Profiled with immunoSEQ multiplex PCR; TCRdb holds only in-frame clones, not every one. Of about 34,000 clones listed, 90% to 95% are singletons. The sequenced sample consisted of PBMCs. These receptors all come from a donor between 10 and 35 years old with latent tuberculosis or without tuberculosis infection.

The chain links TRBV11-2 to TRBJ1-1, with TRBD1 matching 11 bases. J was trimmed by 4 bases and V by 3 bases; bases with no gene match: 10. Germline values: CDR1 SGHAT, CDR2 FQNNGV. The CDR3 covers 17 residues. CDR3 nucleotides: TGTGCCAGCAGCTTCCCAGGACAGGGGGCAGTGGGCACTGAAGCTTTCTTT. Its protein is CASSFPGQGAVGTEAFF.

This clone was counted between two and nine times. The J gene is TRBJ2-3, the V gene TRBV6-1; 7 positions match TRBD2. The CDR3 runs to 14 residues. The germline gives CDR1 MNHNS, CDR2 SASEGT. The V segment lost 10 bases and the J segment 0 bases; nucleotides outside the gene matches: 7. The CDR3 spells CATPGGPSTDTQYF. The CDR3 coding sequence is TGTGCCACTCCGGGAGGACCTAGCACAGATACGCAGTATTTT.

This rearrangement joins TRBV28 to TRBJ2-3; no firm D call. There are 14 residues in the CDR3. Per the germline V gene, CDR1 is MDHEN and CDR2 is SYDVKM. V lost 3 bases, J lost 1 base, and 8 bases lay in between. The CDR3 loop reads CASSFARGTDTQYF. DNA of the CDR3: TGTGCCAGCAGTTTCGCTCGGGGCACAGATACGCAGTATTTT.

This clone was picked up one time. The chain is built from TRBV4-1 and TRBJ1-5; no reliable D call. The CDR3 has 14 amino acids. Trimming shortened V by 1 base and J by 7 bases, and 11 bases separated the two germline ends. Looked up from germline, CDR1 is MGHRA and CDR2 is YSYEKL. The CDR3 spells CASSQVGGKQPQHF. CDR3 in DNA: TGCGCCAGCAGCCAAGTCGGAGGGAAGCAGCCCCAGCATTTT.

Of note for this clone: Other nucleotide sequences from this sample produce the same CDR3. J is TRBJ2-1 and V is TRBV6-5; TRBD2 aligns across 11 bases. This CDR3 has 15 amino acids. V was clipped by 6 bases and J by 9 bases; unmatched bases: 10. CDR1 is MNHEY, CDR2 SVGAGI, per germline. DNA for the CDR3: TGTGCCAGCAGATTCCCCACTAGCGGGAGCGGTGAGCAGTTCTTC. Translation: CASRFPTSGSGEQFF.

In this sample, this clone turned up once. The V and J genes are TRBV9 and TRBJ2-1, with a possible D match to TRBD2 (5 bases). The CDR3 extends over 15 amino acids. Looked up from germline, CDR1 is SGDLS and CDR2 is YYNGEE. V was shortened by 3 bases and J by 8 bases, with 18 bases between the two germline ends. CDR3 sequence: CASSALLATWDEQFF. CDR3 DNA sequence: TGTGCCAGCAGCGCCCTCCTAGCCACCTGGGATGAGCAGTTCTTC.